This section outlines one T cell receptor (beta chain) sequence together with its context. The data originate from a study of T cell changes during pregnancy in multiple sclerosis. The repertoire was sequenced with immunoSEQ multiplex PCR; TCRdb's copy has only in-frame clones and lacks some. Found here are about 36,000 clones, about nine tenths of them singletons; the top ten hold about 0.45%. Trimming removed 6 bases from V and 1 base from J, with 14 bases in between. The CDR3 is 15 residues long. Per germline, CDR1 SGDLS and CDR2 YYNGEE. The chain links TRBV9 to TRBJ1-3; maybe TRBD1 (5 bases). Source: CD4+ T cells from peripheral blood mononuclear cells, taken in the second trimester of pregnancy. The receptor was derived from a female donor in good health, enrolled as a control in a pregnancy study. For the CDR3, the DNA is TGTGCCAGCACTTCCGAGGGACTATCTGGAAACACCATATATTTT. This encodes CASTSEGLSGNTIYF.